The 29 T cell receptor beta chains in this list originate from one sample, sequenced in a study of T-cell memory formation after mild COVID-19. TCRdb itself ran the 5' RACE reads through MiXCR, one entry per CDR3 protein. The sample has 350,000 to 550,000 distinct CDR3 sequences, under 20% seen once. The material sequenced was PBMCs or a T cell subset sorted from them (not recorded which). The receptor set was obtained from a man younger than 35 who had mild COVID-19 (a few samples of this study predate the infection). Cell type and time point are not known.

V and J are TRBV4-1 and TRBJ2-3; 10 bases line up with TRBD2. CDR1 is MGHRA, CDR2 YSYEKL, per germline. The length of the CDR3 is 15 residues. Unmatched junction bases numbered 3, after V lost 1 base and J lost 5 bases. The chain's CDR3 is CASSQASGGVDTQYF. In DNA, the CDR3 is TGCGCCAGCAGCCAAGCTAGCGGGGGTGTAGATACGCAGTATTTT.

This clonotype was seen only a few times. V is TRBV28 and J is TRBJ2-1, with 10 bases identical to TRBD2. The CDR3 extends over 14 amino acids. V was clipped by 11 bases and J by 4 bases; unmatched bases: 8. The germline V gene encodes CDR1 MDHEN and CDR2 SYDVKM. This CDR3 reads CASWVAGGYNEQFF. The CDR3 nucleotides read TGTGCCTCCTGGGTAGCGGGGGGATACAATGAGCAGTTCTTC.

This clonotype was seen only a few times. This rearrangement joins TRBV20-1 to TRBJ1-3, with D hard to call. The CDR3 covers 16 residues. V gave up 0 bases and J gave up 3 bases, with 15 bases separating them. Per the germline V gene, CDR1 is DFQATT and CDR2 is SNEGSKA (reference sequence). The CDR3: CSAREDPTVVGNTIYF. CDR3 bases: TGCAGTGCTAGAGAGGACCCGACGGTTGTTGGAAACACCATATATTTT.

The chain has TRBV7-2 and TRBJ1-4, with 7 positions matching TRBD1. The CDR3 is 15 amino acids. The trim removed 3 bases at V and 7 bases at J, leaving 8 bases unmatched. Germline CDR1 and CDR2: SGHTA and FQGNSA. The CDR3: CASSLGGQTPEKLFF. CDR3 DNA: TGTGCCAGCAGCTTGGGGGGACAGACCCCTGAAAAACTGTTTTTT. Together with reference TRBV7-2 and TRBJ1-4, the CDR3 gives the full variable domain: GAGVSQSPSNKVTEKGKDVELRCDPISGHTALYWYRQSLGQGLEFLIYFQGNSAPDKSGLPSDRFSAERTGGSVSTLTIQRTQQEDSAVYLCASSLGGQTPEKLFFGSGTQLSVL.

This chain uses TRBV7-8 with TRBJ2-7; the D gene is possibly TRBD1 (5 bases). Germline CDR1 SGHVS, CDR2 FQNEAQ. The V end lost 1 base, the J end lost 4 bases, and 17 bases lay between the germline ends. The CDR3 is made up of 16 amino acids. CDR3 in amino acids: CASSLGVGRLRYEQYF. DNA of the CDR3: TGTGCCAGCAGCTTAGGCGTGGGGCGTTTGCGGTACGAGCAGTACTTC.

The sample holds many counts of this clonotype. The genes are TRBV6-5 and TRBJ2-7; D remains unclear. The CDR3 covers 17 residues. Germline V gene sequence: CDR1 MNHEY, CDR2 SVGAGI. Trimming pared 0 bases from V and 3 bases from J, leaving 18 bases between. In DNA, the CDR3 is TGTGCCAGCAGTTACTCCCCCGGACCGGCTGAACACTACGAGCAGTACTTC. It is translated as CASSYSPGPAEHYEQYF.

The J gene is TRBJ2-7, the V gene TRBV7-2; the D is unclear. V was pared by 5 bases and J by 6 bases, with 14 bases between. The germline gives CDR1 SGHTA, CDR2 FQGNSA. This CDR3 comprises 13 residues. The CDR3 nucleotides are TGTGCCAGCAGCCTCTCTCTGGGAATCGAGCAGTACGTC. Protein product: CASSLSLGIEQYV.

The chain employs TRBV5-1 and TRBJ2-5; 8 nucleotides match TRBD1. V was pared by 4 bases and J by 5 bases, with 4 bases of the junction left unmatched. The germline V gene encodes CDR1 SGHRS and CDR2 YFSETQ. This CDR3 comprises 13 residues. The CDR3 loop reads CASSPRTGETQYF. The CDR3 DNA reads as TGCGCCAGCAGCCCGAGGACAGGGGAGACCCAGTACTTC.

The V and J genes are TRBV5-1 and TRBJ2-5; 9 nucleotides match TRBD1. V was clipped by 4 bases and J by 4 bases; unmatched bases: 5. Germline lookup yields CDR1 SGHRS and CDR2 YFSETQ. The CDR3 has 14 amino acids. The CDR3 nucleotides are TGCGCCAGCAGCGTATCGACAGGGGGAGAGACCCAGTACTTC. It codes for CASSVSTGGETQYF.

This clonotype has only a few counts. The rearrangement joins TRBV4-1 to TRBJ2-7; D is undetermined. V lost 0 bases and J 0 bases, leaving 3 bases between the germline ends. CDR3 size: 13 residues. Germline assignment: CDR1 MGHRA and CDR2 YSYEKL. Written as DNA, the CDR3 is TGCGCCAGCAGCCAAGAAAACTCCTACGAGCAGTACTTC. Encoded protein: CASSQENSYEQYF.

In this sample, this clonotype turned up a few times. This rearrangement joins TRBV5-1 to TRBJ2-3; D remains ambiguous. Per germline, CDR1 SGHRS and CDR2 YFSETQ. The V end lost 5 bases, the J end lost 5 bases, and 9 bases lay between the germline ends. The CDR3 extends over 12 amino acids. The CDR3 loop reads CASRFNRDTQYF. CDR3 DNA sequence: TGCGCCAGCAGATTTAATAGAGATACGCAGTATTTT.

This clonotype has just a few counts. The gene calls are TRBV10-2 and TRBJ2-2; 8 nucleotides match TRBD1. The CDR3 length is 14 residues. The germline V gene encodes CDR1 WSHSY and CDR2 SAAADI. V was clipped by 3 bases and J by 6 bases; unmatched bases: 3. The CDR3 loop reads CASSETGGPGELFF. In DNA, the CDR3 is TGCGCCAGCAGTGAAACAGGGGGACCCGGGGAGCTGTTTTTT.

This clonotype was counted ten times or more. V is TRBV7-2 and J is TRBJ1-6; D is perhaps TRBD1 (6 bases). The CDR3 has 15 residues. V was cut by 4 bases and J by 10 bases, with 17 bases left in between. Germline CDR1 and CDR2: SGHTA and FQGNSA. CDR3 sequence (DNA): TGTGCCAGCAGCTCGTATGGGACAATCCCCTCACCCCTCCACTTT. Translation gives CASSSYGTIPSPLHF. The variable domain in full, completed from reference TRBV7-2 and TRBJ1-6, reads GAGVSQSPSNKVTEKGKDVELRCDPISGHTALYWYRQSLGQGLEFLIYFQGNSAPDKSGLPSDRFSAERTGGSVSTLTIQRTQQEDSAVYLCASSSYGTIPSPLHFGNGTRLTVT.

The chain employs TRBV19 and TRBJ2-2; perhaps TRBD1 as D (5 bases). There are 17 residues in the CDR3. CDR1 is LNHDA and CDR2 is SQIVND in the germline V gene (reference sequence). V was clipped by 7 bases and J by 1 base, with 19 bases between them. The CDR3 loop is CASTSRGRVVNTGELFF. The CDR3 DNA is TGTGCCAGTACTTCTCGTGGCAGGGTTGTGAACACCGGGGAGCTGTTTTTT.

This clonotype was seen only a few times. The genes are TRBV6-5 and TRBJ2-2, with 8 nucleotides matching TRBD1. The CDR3 length is 16 residues. The germline CDR1 and CDR2 sequences are MNHEY and SVGAGI. Germline trimming cut 6 bases from V and 1 base from J; bases unmatched to any gene: 7. CDR3 sequence reads: CASRGTGTGNTGELFF. Written as DNA, the CDR3 is TGTGCCAGCAGGGGGACCGGGACAGGGAACACCGGGGAGCTGTTTTTT.

In this sample, this clonotype turned up a few times. V usage is TRBV10-3 and J usage is TRBJ2-5, with TRBD2 matching over 8 bases. V was clipped by 6 bases and J by 2 bases; unmatched bases: 11. CDR3 size: 16 residues. Germline V CDR1 and CDR2: ENHRY, SYGVKD. As DNA, the CDR3 is TGTGCCATCAGCCCGGCAGGGCGGGGGGTACAAGAGACCCAGTACTTC. This gives the protein CAISPAGRGVQETQYF.

This clonotype was found many times. The chain combines TRBV3-1 with TRBJ1-3, with a weak D call TRBD1 (6 bases). The CDR3 consists of 17 residues. Looked up from germline, CDR1 is LGHDT and CDR2 is YNNKEL (reference sequence). Trimming pared 2 bases from V and 8 bases from J, leaving 22 bases between. CDR3 nucleotides: TGTGCCAGCAGCCAACGTTTTTCATATACAGGGTTGTACACCATATATTTT. It specifies CASSQRFSYTGLYTIYF.

This clonotype was found a few times. The chain carries TRBV27 and TRBJ1-1, with D hard to call. Trimming stripped 4 bases from V and 5 bases from J, with 17 bases between. This CDR3 contains 15 residues. Germline CDR1 MNHEY, CDR2 SMNVEV (reference sequence). The CDR3 here is CASSSLDTGLTEAFF. The CDR3 bases are TGTGCCAGCAGTTCTTTAGACACGGGTTTAACTGAAGCTTTCTTT.

This rearrangement joins TRBV13 to TRBJ1-1, with a weak D call TRBD1 (5 bases). The CDR3 is 17 amino acids. CDR1 is PRHDT, CDR2 FYEKMQ, per germline (reference sequence). V lost 5 bases, J lost 1 base, and 20 bases lay in between. CDR3 residues: CASSPSSSTDWNTEAFF. CDR3 nucleotide sequence: TGTGCCAGCAGCCCATCCTCTTCGACAGACTGGAACACTGAAGCTTTCTTT.

This clonotype has just a few counts. V usage is TRBV6-2 or TRBV6-3 and J usage is TRBJ1-5; a weak D match, TRBD1 (5 bases). In germline, CDR1 is MNHEY, CDR2 SVGEGT. The CDR3 loop spans 16 amino acids. V was cut by 6 bases and J by 3 bases, with 18 bases left in between. The chain's CDR3 is CASRVATTVPNQPQHF. The CDR3 DNA is TGTGCCAGCAGGGTCGCTACGACAGTACCCAATCAGCCCCAGCATTTT.

A few counts support this clonotype. The V and J genes are TRBV9 and TRBJ2-5; D unresolved. CDR1 SGDLS and CDR2 YYNGEE come from the germline V gene. This CDR3 spans 15 amino acids. The V gene lost 1 base and the J gene lost 1 base, with 11 bases spanning the gap. The CDR3 here is CASSVTAIFQETQYF. CDR3 DNA: TGTGCCAGCAGCGTAACCGCGATCTTCCAAGAGACCCAGTACTTC.

The V call is TRBV27, the J call TRBJ1-2; 8 bases match TRBD1. This CDR3 has 14 amino acids. The J segment lost 0 bases and the V segment lost 5 bases, leaving 2 bases of the junction unmatched. The germline CDR1 and CDR2 sequences are MNHEY and SMNVEV (reference sequence). The CDR3 DNA sequence: TGTGCCAGCAGTGCGGACAGGGCTAACTATGGCTACACCTTC. The encoded protein is CASSADRANYGYTF.

The CDR3 nucleotides are TGCAGTGCAGGCGGCCAGGAATCCTACGAGCAGTACTTC. Amino acid sequence: CSAGGQESYEQYF. The chain joins TRBV20-1 to TRBJ2-7, with D uncertain. The CDR3 sequence is 13 residues long. From germline, CDR1 is DFQATT and CDR2 SNEGSKA (reference sequence). The V end lost 6 bases, the J end lost 1 base, and 13 bases lay between the germline ends.

As concerns this clonotype: At one end, the junction sequence differs from germline, possibly due to a read error. The chain recombines TRBV29-1 with TRBJ1-5; the match to TRBD1 covers 7 bases. In germline, CDR1 is SQVTM, CDR2 ANQGSEA. The CDR3 contains 13 residues. The CDR3 DNA reads as TGCAGCGCAGCGACAGGGTACGATCAGCCCAAGCATTTT. It is translated as CSAATGYDQPKHF.

The chain couples TRBV5-1 to TRBJ1-1; D is perhaps TRBD1 (5 bases). The V end lost 3 bases, the J end lost 8 bases, and 23 bases lay between the germline ends. The CDR3 has 16 residues. Germline V gene lookup returns CDR1 SGHRS and CDR2 YFSETQ. The CDR3 bases are TGCGCCAGCAGCTACGTAACCGGGACCCCTAGTCCCGAAGCTTTCTTT. Amino acid sequence: CASSYVTGTPSPEAFF. Drawing the rest from reference TRBV5-1 and TRBJ1-1, the complete variable domain is KAGVTQTPRYLIKTRGQQVTLSCSPISGHRSVSWYQQTPGQGLQFLFEYFSETQRNKGNFPGRFSGRQFSNSRSEMNVSTLELGDSALYLCASSYVTGTPSPEAFFGQGTRLTVV.

The V gene is TRBV24-1, the J gene TRBJ2-2, with D tentatively TRBD2 (7 bases). The CDR3 consists of 17 residues. Trimming removed 0 bases at V and 6 bases at J, with 16 bases between. Per the germline V gene, CDR1 is KGHDR and CDR2 is SFDVKD. CDR3 coding DNA: TGTGCCACCAGTGATTTGCAGGCGGGGGCCTCTCCCGGGGAGCTGTTTTTT. It encodes CATSDLQAGASPGELFF.

This clonotype has a handful of counts. This chain links TRBV4-1 with TRBJ2-5, with a possible D match to TRBD1 (6 bases). This CDR3 region has 15 residues. Germline V gene sequence: CDR1 MGHRA, CDR2 YSYEKL. The V gene lost 5 bases and the J gene lost 5 bases, with 18 bases spanning the gap. The CDR3 spells CASSSLGGRGETQYF. The CDR3 DNA follows: TGCGCCAGCAGCTCACTAGGGGGAAGGGGCGAGACCCAGTACTTC.

This clonotype appeared a few times. This chain uses TRBV6-2 or TRBV6-3 with TRBJ1-1; TRBD1 might be the D (5 bases). Germline V gene lookup returns CDR1 MNHEY and CDR2 SVGEGT. V lost 5 bases to trimming and J lost 4 bases, with 8 bases between them. The length of the CDR3 is 12 residues. The CDR3 DNA sequence: TGTGCCAGCAGTACCCAGGGCACTGAAGCTTTCTTT. Translation: CASSTQGTEAFF.

This chain uses TRBV7-2 with TRBJ2-3; D tentatively fits TRBD1 or TRBD2 (5 bases each). This CDR3 is 17 amino acids long. V lost 2 bases and J 7 bases, leaving 22 bases between the germline ends. Looked up from germline, CDR1 is SGHTA and CDR2 is FQGNSA. Written as DNA, the CDR3 is TGTGCCAGCAGCTTAAGTCCGCTGGGACCTTCAGGAAATACGCAGTATTTT. It translates to CASSLSPLGPSGNTQYF.